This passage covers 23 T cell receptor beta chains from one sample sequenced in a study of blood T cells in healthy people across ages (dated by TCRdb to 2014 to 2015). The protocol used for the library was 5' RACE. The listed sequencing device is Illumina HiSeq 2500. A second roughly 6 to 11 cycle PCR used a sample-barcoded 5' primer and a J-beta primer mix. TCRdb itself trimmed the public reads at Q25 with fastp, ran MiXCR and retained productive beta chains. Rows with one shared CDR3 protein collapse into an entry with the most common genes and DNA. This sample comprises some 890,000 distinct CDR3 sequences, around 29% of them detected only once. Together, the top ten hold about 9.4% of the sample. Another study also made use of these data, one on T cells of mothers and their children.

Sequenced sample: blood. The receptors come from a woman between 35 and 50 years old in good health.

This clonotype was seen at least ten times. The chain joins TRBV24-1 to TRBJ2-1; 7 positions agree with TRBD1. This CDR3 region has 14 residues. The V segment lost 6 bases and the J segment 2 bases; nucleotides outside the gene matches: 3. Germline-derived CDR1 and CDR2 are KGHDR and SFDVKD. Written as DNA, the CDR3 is TGTGCCACCAGTAGGGGGCGCCCCTACAATGAGCAGTTCTTC. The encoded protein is CATSRGRPYNEQFF.

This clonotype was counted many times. The CDR3 loop reads CAWSVSASSQYF. CDR3 nucleotide sequence: TGTGCCTGGAGTGTTAGTGCCAGCTCCCAGTACTTC. The chain has TRBV30 and TRBJ2-5; D unclear. V was pared by 0 bases and J by 9 bases, with 11 bases between. The CDR3 contains 12 residues. Germline V CDR1 and CDR2: GTSNPN, SVGIG (reference sequence).

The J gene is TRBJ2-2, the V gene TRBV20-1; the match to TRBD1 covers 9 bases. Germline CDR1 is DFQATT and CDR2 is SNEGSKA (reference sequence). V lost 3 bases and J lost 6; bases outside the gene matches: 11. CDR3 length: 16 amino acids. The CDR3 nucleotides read TGCAGTGCTAGTTTTGCGGGACAGGGACGTGCCGGGGAGCTGTTTTTT. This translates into CSASFAGQGRAGELFF.

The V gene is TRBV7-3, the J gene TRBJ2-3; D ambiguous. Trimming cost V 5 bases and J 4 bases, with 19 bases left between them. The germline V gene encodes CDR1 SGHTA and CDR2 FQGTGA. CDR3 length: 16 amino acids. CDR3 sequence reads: CASSPRSGTGADTQYF. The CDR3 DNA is TGTGCCAGCAGCCCACGTTCGGGCACGGGCGCAGATACGCAGTATTTT.

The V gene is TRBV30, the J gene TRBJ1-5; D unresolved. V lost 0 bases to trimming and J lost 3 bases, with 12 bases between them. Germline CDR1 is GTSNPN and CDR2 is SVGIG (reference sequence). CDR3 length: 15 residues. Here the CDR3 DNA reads TGTGCCTGGAGTGTAGGTGGAGGGAACAATCAGCCCCAGCATTTT. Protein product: CAWSVGGGNNQPQHF.

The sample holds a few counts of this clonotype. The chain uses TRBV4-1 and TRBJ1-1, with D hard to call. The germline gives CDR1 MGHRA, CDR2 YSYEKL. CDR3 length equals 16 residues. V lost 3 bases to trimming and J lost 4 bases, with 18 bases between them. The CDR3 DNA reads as TGCGCCAGCAGCCAGGGCCCGGGAAAACTGAGCACTGAAGCTTTCTTT. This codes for CASSQGPGKLSTEAFF.

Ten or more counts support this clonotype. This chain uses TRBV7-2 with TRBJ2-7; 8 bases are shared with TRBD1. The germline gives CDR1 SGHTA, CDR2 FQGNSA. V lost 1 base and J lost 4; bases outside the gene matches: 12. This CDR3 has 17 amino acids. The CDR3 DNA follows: TGTGCCAGCAGCTTAGGGCCCCGGACAGGGATAGCGTACGAGCAGTACTTC. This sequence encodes CASSLGPRTGIAYEQYF.

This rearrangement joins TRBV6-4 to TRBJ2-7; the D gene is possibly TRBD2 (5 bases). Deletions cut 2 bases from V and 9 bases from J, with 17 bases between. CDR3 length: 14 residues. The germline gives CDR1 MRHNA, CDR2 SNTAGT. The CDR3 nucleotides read TGTGCCAGCAGTGACGGCGAGGGAGCTTTTCCGCAGTACTTC. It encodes CASSDGEGAFPQYF.

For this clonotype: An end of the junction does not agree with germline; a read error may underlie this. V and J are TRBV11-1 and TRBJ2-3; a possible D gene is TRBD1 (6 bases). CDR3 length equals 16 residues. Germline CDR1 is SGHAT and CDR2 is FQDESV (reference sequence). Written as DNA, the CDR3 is TGTACCAGCAGCCCCACCGGGACACGAGTCACAGATACGCAGTATTTT. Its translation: CTSSPTGTRVTDTQYF. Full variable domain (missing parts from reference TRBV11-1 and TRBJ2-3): EAEVAQSPRYKITEKSQAVAFWCDPISGHATLYWYRQILGQGPELLVQFQDESVVDDSQLPKDRFSAERLKGVDSTLKIQPAELGDSAMYLCTSSPTGTRVTDTQYFGPGTRLTVL.

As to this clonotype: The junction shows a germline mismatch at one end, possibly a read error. The CDR3: CASSGRTSGTNIGELFF. In nucleotides, the CDR3 is TGCGCCAGCAGCGGGAGGACTAGCGGAACGAACATCGGGGAGCTGTTTTTT. The chain recombines TRBV5-1 with TRBJ2-2, with 10 bases fitting TRBD2. The CDR3 is 17 amino acids. CDR1 and CDR2 (germline): SGHRS, YFSETQ.

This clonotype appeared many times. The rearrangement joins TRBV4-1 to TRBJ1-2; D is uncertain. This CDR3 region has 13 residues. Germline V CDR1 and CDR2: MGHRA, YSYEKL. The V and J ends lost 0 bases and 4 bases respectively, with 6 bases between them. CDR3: CASSQEPTYGYTF. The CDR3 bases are TGCGCCAGCAGCCAAGAGCCGACCTATGGCTACACCTTC.

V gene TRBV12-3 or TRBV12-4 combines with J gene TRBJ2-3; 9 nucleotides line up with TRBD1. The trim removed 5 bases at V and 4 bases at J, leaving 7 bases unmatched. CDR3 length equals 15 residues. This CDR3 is CASSTPGQGSDTQYF. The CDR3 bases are TGTGCCAGCAGTACACCGGGACAGGGATCAGATACGCAGTATTTT.

The CDR3 nucleotides read TGCGCCAGCAGCTTCCGGGACAGGGATAATTCACCCCTCCACTTT. It codes for CASSFRDRDNSPLHF. The chain links TRBV5-1 to TRBJ1-6, with TRBD1 matching 9 bases. With 2 bases clipped from V and 5 bases from J, the junction kept 2 bases outside the gene matches. Germline CDR1 reads SGHRS; CDR2 reads YFSETQ. The length of the CDR3 is 15 residues.

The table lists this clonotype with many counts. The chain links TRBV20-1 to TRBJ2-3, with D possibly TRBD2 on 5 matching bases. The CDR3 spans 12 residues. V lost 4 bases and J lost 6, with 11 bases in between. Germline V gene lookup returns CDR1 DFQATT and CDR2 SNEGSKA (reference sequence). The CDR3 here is CSAKLDVDTQYF. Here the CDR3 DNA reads TGCAGTGCTAAACTAGATGTGGATACGCAGTATTTT.

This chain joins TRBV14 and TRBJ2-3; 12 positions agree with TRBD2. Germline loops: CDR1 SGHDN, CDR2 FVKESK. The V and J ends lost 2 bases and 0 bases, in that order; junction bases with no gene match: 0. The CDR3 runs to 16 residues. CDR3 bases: TGTGCCAGCAGCCAACTAGCGGGGGGGAGCACAGATACGCAGTATTTT. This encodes CASSQLAGGSTDTQYF.

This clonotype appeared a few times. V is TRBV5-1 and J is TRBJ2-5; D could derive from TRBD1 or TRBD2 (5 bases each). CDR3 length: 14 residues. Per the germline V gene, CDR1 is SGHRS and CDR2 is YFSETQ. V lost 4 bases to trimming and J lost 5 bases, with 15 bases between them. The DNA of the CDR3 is TGCGCCAGCAGCGTGACCCGGGGCGAGGAGACCCAGTACTTC. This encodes CASSVTRGEETQYF.

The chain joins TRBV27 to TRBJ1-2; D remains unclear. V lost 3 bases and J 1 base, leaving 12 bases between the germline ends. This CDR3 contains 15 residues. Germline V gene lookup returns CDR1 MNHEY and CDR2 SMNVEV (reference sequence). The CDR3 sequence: CASSFTGLNNYGYTF. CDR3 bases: TGTGCCAGCAGTTTCACTGGGCTGAATAACTATGGCTACACCTTC.

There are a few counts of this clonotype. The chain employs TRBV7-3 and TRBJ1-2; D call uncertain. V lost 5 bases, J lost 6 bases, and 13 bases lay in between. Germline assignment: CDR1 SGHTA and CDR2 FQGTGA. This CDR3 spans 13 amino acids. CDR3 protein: CASSPTADDGYTF. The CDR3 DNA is TGTGCCAGCAGCCCTACAGCAGACGATGGCTACACCTTC.

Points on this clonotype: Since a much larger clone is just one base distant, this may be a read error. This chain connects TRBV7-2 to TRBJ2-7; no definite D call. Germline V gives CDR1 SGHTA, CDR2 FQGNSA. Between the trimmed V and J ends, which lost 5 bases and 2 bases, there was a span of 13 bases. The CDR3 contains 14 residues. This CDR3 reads CASSRLESPYEQYF. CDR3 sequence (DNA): TGTGCCAGCAGCCGCCTTGAGAGCCCCTACGAGCAGTACTTC.

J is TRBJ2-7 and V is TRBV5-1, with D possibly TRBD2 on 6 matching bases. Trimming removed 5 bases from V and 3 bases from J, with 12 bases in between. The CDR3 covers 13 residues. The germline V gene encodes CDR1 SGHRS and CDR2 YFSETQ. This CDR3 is CASREGAYYEQYF. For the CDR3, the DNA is TGCGCCAGCAGGGAGGGAGCATACTACGAGCAGTACTTC.

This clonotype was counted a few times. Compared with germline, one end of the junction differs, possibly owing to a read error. As DNA, the CDR3 is TGCAGTGTTCGTGGGGTACATACCTTAAGGAACAATGGGCAGTTCTTC. Translating gives CSVRGVHTLRNNGQFF. V gene TRBV20-1 combines with J gene TRBJ2-1; unclear D gene. CDR3 length equals 16 residues. Germline lookup yields CDR1 DFQATT and CDR2 SNEGSKA (reference sequence).

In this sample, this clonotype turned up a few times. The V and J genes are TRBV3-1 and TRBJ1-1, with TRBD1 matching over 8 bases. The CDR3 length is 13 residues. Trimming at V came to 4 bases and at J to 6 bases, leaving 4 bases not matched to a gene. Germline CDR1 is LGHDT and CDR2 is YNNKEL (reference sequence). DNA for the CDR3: TGTGCCAGCAGCCCTGGACAGGGTCCTGAAGCTTTCTTT. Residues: CASSPGQGPEAFF. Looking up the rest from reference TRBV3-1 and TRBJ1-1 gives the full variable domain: DTAVSQTPKYLVTQMGNDKSIKCEQNLGHDTMYWYKQDSKKFLKIMFSYNNKELIINETVPNRFSPKSPDKAHLNLHINSLELGDSAVYFCASSPGQGPEAFFGQGTRLTVV.

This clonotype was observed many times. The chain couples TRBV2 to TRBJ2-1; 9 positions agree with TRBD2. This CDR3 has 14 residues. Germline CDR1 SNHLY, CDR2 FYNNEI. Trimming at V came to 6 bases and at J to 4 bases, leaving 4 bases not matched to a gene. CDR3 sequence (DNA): TGTGCCAGCAGAAGCGGGGGGCGGTACAATGAGCAGTTCTTC. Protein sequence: CASRSGGRYNEQFF.